Sequencing of this TCR beta chain was carried out in a study of T-cell memory formation after mild COVID-19. As for the study in general: TCR clustering was largely donor specific.

V lost 2 bases and J 7 bases, leaving 16 bases between the germline ends. The CDR3 covers 15 residues. The germline V gene has CDR1 SGHRS and CDR2 YFSETQ. This clonotype was detected many times. One entry per CDR3 protein, called by TCRdb with MiXCR from the 5' RACE reads. The data contain tens of thousands of distinct CDR3 sequences, 7.4% of them seen just once; the ten biggest clones take up roughly 13%. Sequenced: PBMCs or a T cell subset sorted from them (not recorded which). The genes are TRBV5-1 and TRBJ2-1; D gene unclear. The receptor comes from an adult woman who had mild COVID-19 (a few samples of this study predate the infection). Cell type and time point are not known. The CDR3 DNA follows: TGCGCCAGCAGCTTTGGGCCCGAGCGTTCTAATGAGCAGTTCTTC. Its translation: CASSFGPERSNEQFF.